These T cell receptor beta chains were read from a single sample in a study of T cells in tuberculosis. TCRdb keeps only in-frame clones here, not all; method: immunoSEQ multiplex PCR. Altogether 70,000 to 95,000 clones are present, approximately 90% being singletons, with the ten largest covering approximately 1.9%. The specimen was CD1b-GMM tetramer-negative cells sorted from PBMCs. The receptor set was obtained from an adult woman with latent tuberculosis. Both conserved end residues are part of each CDR3. The D gene is left open where the match is weak. Only part of the rows carry a size: once, few, many, or a class if the clone is expanded.

clone_size j_call d_call cdr3_length v_call cdr3_aa cdr3_nt
NA TRBJ1-2 NA 15 TRBV6-1 CASSDRRKSNYGYTF TGTGCCAGCAGTGATAGGAGGAAATCGAACTATGGCTACACCTTC
NA TRBJ2-7 TRBD1 14 TRBV5-1 CASSSGQGAGEQYF TGCGCCAGCAGCTCTGGACAGGGGGCTGGCGAGCAGTACTTC
NA TRBJ2-7 TRBD2 15 TRBV9 CASSAGTSSIHEQYF TGTGCCAGCAGCGCCGGGACTAGTAGTATCCACGAGCAGTACTTC
NA TRBJ1-1 NA 11 TRBV30 CAWSLSSEAFF TGTGCCTGGAGTCTTAGCTCGGAGGCTTTCTTT
NA TRBJ1-3 NA 15 TRBV5-1 CASSGGAVSGNTIYF TGCGCCAGCAGCGGAGGGGCCGTCTCTGGAAACACCATATATTTT
NA TRBJ1-5 TRBD1 15 TRBV19 CASTMTGGSYQPQHF TGTGCCAGTACCATGACAGGGGGCAGCTATCAGCCCCAGCATTTT
NA TRBJ2-3 NA 15 TRBV6-1 CASSEGGGATDTQYF TGTGCCAGCAGTGAGGGAGGGGGGGCCACAGATACGCAGTATTTT
NA TRBJ1-1 NA 13 TRBV6-1 CAGLTAPGAEAFF TGTGCCGGCCTAACGGCCCCCGGAGCTGAAGCTTTCTTT
NA TRBJ2-2 NA 16 TRBV5-8 CASSPQGIHSTGELFF TGTGCCAGCAGCCCACAGGGTATCCACTCTACCGGGGAGCTGTTTTTT
NA TRBJ2-2 NA 13 TRBV29-1 CSVDRAGTGELFF TGCAGCGTTGACAGGGCAGGCACCGGGGAGCTGTTTTTT
NA TRBJ2-3 NA 13 TRBV18 CASSPQDTGFRGF TGTGCCAGCTCACCCCAAGACACAGGCTTCAGGGGTTTT
NA TRBJ2-2 TRBD2 17 TRBV9 CASSSLAGGPGTGELFF TGTGCCAGCAGCTCCCTAGCGGGGGGGCCGGGTACCGGGGAGCTGTTTTTT
NA TRBJ2-7 NA 14 TRBV4-1 CASSQDLAVDEQYF TGTGCCAGCAGCCAAGATCTGGCGGTGGACGAGCAGTACTTC
NA TRBJ2-1 TRBD1 15 TRBV9 CASSVVGGLYNEQFF TGTGCCAGCAGCGTCGTAGGGGGCTTGTACAATGAGCAGTTCTTC
NA TRBJ2-7 NA 15 TRBV4-2 CASSQDPHEGYEQYF TGTGCCAGCAGCCAAGACCCCCACGAGGGATACGAGCAGTACTTC
NA TRBJ2-1 NA 16 TRBV15 CATSRGFRQGGNEQFF TGTGCCACCAGCAGAGGTTTTCGACAAGGTGGCAATGAGCAGTTCTTC
NA TRBJ1-5 TRBD1 15 TRBV19 CASSTTDRGRQPQHF TGTGCCAGTAGTACCACTGACAGGGGGAGGCAGCCCCAGCATTTT
NA TRBJ2-2 NA 13 TRBV5-1 CASSSGGTGELFF TGCGCCAGCAGCTCAGGGGGGACCGGGGAGCTGTTTTTT
NA TRBJ2-7 TRBD1 13 TRBV11-2 CASSSGQGYEQYF TGTGCCAGCAGCTCGGGACAGGGCTACGAGCAGTACTTC
NA TRBJ2-3 TRBD2 16 TRBV5-1 CASSQLSGGAANTQYF TGCGCCAGCAGCCAGCTTAGCGGGGGGGCCGCTAATACGCAGTATTTT
few TRBJ1-6 TRBD1 14 TRBV6-6 CASTPKTGSSPLHF TGTGCCAGCACCCCGAAGACAGGGAGTTCACCCCTCCACTTT
NA TRBJ2-1 NA 17 TRBV5-1 CASSTSLLNRANNEQFF TGCGCCAGCAGCACCTCCCTCCTGAACAGGGCTAACAATGAGCAGTTCTTC
NA TRBJ2-2 NA 15 TRBV11-2 CASSLGDRPSGELFF TGTGCCAGCAGCTTAGGCGATCGACCTAGCGGGGAGCTGTTTTTT
NA TRBJ2-3 TRBD2 15 TRBV6-4 CASSDSSGGADTQYF TGTGCCAGCAGTGACTCCAGCGGGGGGGCAGATACGCAGTATTTT
NA TRBJ1-1 NA 15 TRBV6-5 CASSYNSRSNTEAFF TGTGCCAGCAGTTATAACTCTCGGAGCAACACTGAAGCTTTCTTT
NA TRBJ2-2 NA 12 TRBV27 CASSTGYGELFF TGTGCCAGCAGCACAGGGTACGGGGAGCTGTTTTTT